One T cell receptor beta chain is described in this entry. The sample holds a few counts of this clonotype. Its antigen target is currently unknown. Per-base qualities were not stored, and no clone one base away is much larger. The library was obtained by RACE. Sequencing instrument: NextSeq 500. Library preparation attached unique molecular identifiers to individual cDNA molecules for quantitative, reproducible TCR counting. Each blood RNA sample was used to sequence both TCR alpha and TCR beta chains. In the source study's methods: A median of roughly 98,000 TCRs per sample was observed, with a range of roughly 23,224 to 750,000. The Decombinator software suite was used to annotate V, J and CDR3 in the TCR reads. For PS versus PT1 abundance plots, all samples were subsampled to the same number of TCRs (28,000). Expanded TCRs were defined as absent before sensitization and observed at least eight times at the 2-week time point. TCRdb cleaned the public reads at Q25 with fastp, built clones with MiXCR and kept in-frame beta chains. Each entry is one CDR3 protein sequence, shown with its most common DNA and genes. It is TCRdb's table, rather than the study itself, that gives the V and J calls and clone size. In this sample the table shows about 89,000 distinct CDR3 sequences, 13% of which occur a single time. Clones ranked in the top ten supply around 5.7% of the sample.

In light of the paper, this sample's time point label describes: patch test 3, about 24 weeks after DPC sensitization. In the paper's terms, the treatment or condition label means: therapeutic diphenylcyclopropenone sensitization with weekly scalp DPC. At every patch-test visit, the blood draw took place before the patch test was put on. Patients were eligible if aged 18 to 70, diagnosed with alopecia and judged suitable for DPC therapy, and pregnant patients were excluded. Total RNA was extracted from unfractionated whole blood collected in Tempus Blood RNA tubes. These data are taken from a study of human T cells and chemical hapten exposure (dated by TCRdb to the early 2020s). In terms of the full investigation: For sensitization, 2% DPC in acetone was applied to a roughly 2 cm by roughly 2 cm area of upper inner arm skin. Blood for TCR sequencing was provided by twenty-nine alopecia patients at one to four time points (pre-sensitization, 2, 6 and 24 weeks). Blood samples were taken from patients before sensitization (week 0) and at 2, 6 and about 24 weeks after DPC sensitization. Alopecia areata with under or over 50% scalp involvement, alopecia totalis and alopecia universalis were represented in the patient cohort, which was mostly female. The study tracked peripheral blood TCR repertoire changes in vivo during primary and secondary sensitization to the hapten diphenylcyclopropenone (DPC) in alopecia patients. Patch testing on the upper back used Finn chambers containing 0.01% DPC, with scoring done after 6 days according to International Contact Dermatitis Research Group standards. The libraries were sequenced as a pool, and the TCR yield per sample differed mostly because of small variations in library volumes within the pool. Patients additionally received weekly therapeutic DPC doses to the scalp throughout the roughly 25-week study period. What the authors observed across the whole study: Significantly more large CDR3 similarity clusters were formed by expanded TCRs than by pre-sensitization or healthy control sets, consistent with antigen-driven responses. Alopecia, a presumed autoimmune disease, was present in all patients, so the immune response of the patients might differ from that of healthy individuals. Repeated subsampling changed both the strength of the expansion versus patch-test correlation and the threshold at which that correlation became significant. DPC sensitization did not change the number of TCRs with a frequency above 1 in 1000, and there was no evidence of changes in global repertoire structure. Patch test score correlated positively with the number of PT1 expanded TCRs, reaching significance at thresholds 8, 16 and 32 but not at 4.

Trimming removed 6 bases from V and 1 base from J; the gene matches leave 6 bases unexplained. Spanning cysteine to phenylalanine, the CDR3 consists of 15 amino acids. Here the CDR3 DNA is all that survives: 45 bases in frame from base 1. From a lookup of the germline V gene, CDR1 and CDR2 are SGHTA and FQGNSA. The receptor was derived from a woman aged 45 to 65 with alopecia areata. Some clones in this sample may be carry-over from other donors' samples. This material consisted of whole blood, taken in connection with sensitization to the hapten diphenylcyclopropenone (DPC). The chain joins TRBV7-2 to TRBJ2-7; 10 bases in between match TRBD1. The DNA is TGTGCCAGCAGTCTACCGGGACAGGGGTCCTACGAGCAGTACTTC. The translation is CASSLPGQGSYEQYF.